This TCR beta chain came from a study of response to subunit inactivated influenza vaccine (dated by TCRdb to 2016 to 2019). Regarding the complete study: Deep quantitative T cell receptor repertoire profiling was used in the study to track responses to a trivalent subunit inactivated influenza vaccine.

Study-wide findings and limitations: According to the authors, only a limited number of new T cells may be recruited by each seasonal influenza vaccination.

CDR1 and CDR2 are read off the germline V gene as KGHDR and SFDVKD. The cysteine opens and the phenylalanine closes a CDR3 of 14 amino acids. Solely the CDR3 DNA is kept, with 42 bases framed from the first base. V is cut back by 4 bases and J by 4 bases, with 4 bases in the junction unmatched. Receptor amplification or capture employed RT-PCR. The data were produced on an Illumina HiSeq 2500. The public reads were reprocessed in TCRdb via fastp at Q25 and MiXCR, keeping in-frame beta chains. When rows share a CDR3 protein, they turn into one entry using the most common DNA and genes. The sample table lists some 550,000 distinct CDR3 sequences, approximately 20% of them with a count of one. The ten most abundant clones make up under 3.5% of the sample. This clonotype was observed a handful of times. Its antigen is unknown. Base qualities were left out, and no much larger clone turns up one base away.

The same sample was also studied in work on T cells expressing NK-cell markers. The second paper states: TCR beta cDNA libraries were made by 5'RACE template switching that added a universal primer site and unique molecular identifiers. About eight donors provided sorted CD3+CD56+NKG2C+, CD3+CD56+NKG2C- and CD3+CD56-NKG2C+ T-cell subsets, whose TCR beta-chain repertoires were profiled. Seven of the eight sequenced donors were HCMV-seropositive and one was HCMV-seronegative. To restrict sorting to alphabetaTCR-expressing T cells, an anti-gammadeltaTCR antibody was added in several experiments. In several donors, the dominant CD3+CD56+NKG2C+ clonotypes ranked among the top 10 CD8+ clonotypes, making up 1.0-7.0% of CD8+ T cells. Those dominant clonotypes were again the most abundant among CD3+CD56-NKG2C+ cells in several donors, at about 25-60.1%. It remained unclear whether the expanded NKG2C-expressing T cell clones were specific for HCMV antigens. Randomly selected healthy volunteers, three men and five women, were used as the eight sequenced donors. HCMV serostatus was determined by detecting HCMV-specific IgG in serum with a commercial ELISA kit. Ficoll density gradient centrifugation was used to isolate peripheral blood mononuclear cells from blood. CD4+ and CD8+ T cells were isolated from PBMC by magnetic immunoseparation with Miltenyi isolation kits. Priming for cDNA synthesis came from the TCR beta constant segment, and two successive PCR amplification steps followed. Libraries were sequenced as 2 x 150 bp reads on Illumina HiSeq 2000/2500, MiSeq or NextSeq. MIGEC was used to demultiplex reads and group reads by UMI, and MiTCR was used to assemble and quantify clonotypes. Only TCR cDNA sequences supported by at least two reads were kept to exclude erroneous sequences. Downstream repertoire analysis used the tcR package, and clonotypes were matched across fractions by CDR3 nucleotide sequence plus V segment. Antigen specificity was annotated against VDJdb with VDJmatch, allowing one amino acid substitution in CDR3.

This TCR was sampled from a man over 45 who received an inactivated influenza vaccine. Donor details come from another sample of the same person, matched by shared clones. The chain is encoded by TRBV24-1 joined to TRBJ2-3, and 7 bases in between align with TRBD2. The sequences come from CD4+ T cells sorted from PBMCs, collected 12 days after vaccination. The sequenced DNA is TGTGCCACCAGTGACCCGGGGGGAGCAGATACGCAGTATTTT. It encodes CATSDPGGADTQYF.